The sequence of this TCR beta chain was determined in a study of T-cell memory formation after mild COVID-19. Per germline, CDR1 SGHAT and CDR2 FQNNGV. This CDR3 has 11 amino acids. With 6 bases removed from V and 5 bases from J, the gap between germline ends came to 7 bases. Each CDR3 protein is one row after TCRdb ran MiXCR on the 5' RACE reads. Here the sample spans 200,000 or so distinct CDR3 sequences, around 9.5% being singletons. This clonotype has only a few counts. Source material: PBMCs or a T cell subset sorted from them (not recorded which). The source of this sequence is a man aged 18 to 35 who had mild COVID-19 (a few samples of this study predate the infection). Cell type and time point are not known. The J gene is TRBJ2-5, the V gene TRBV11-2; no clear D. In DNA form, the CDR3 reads TGTGCCAGCAGGATCGTGGAGACCCAGTACTTC. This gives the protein CASRIVETQYF.